This T cell receptor beta chain was observed in a study of CD8+CD57+ T cells in acquired aplastic anemia. Study details: The average for DNA from sorted CD4+ and CD8+ cells was roughly 3 ug.

This clonotype has a handful of counts. The CDR3 length is 14 residues. Unmatched junction bases numbered 5, after V lost 5 bases and J lost 5 bases. The germline gives CDR1 SGHTA, CDR2 FQGNSA. Previously, flow cytometry had revealed CD8+CD57+ cell expansion in the patients chosen for sequencing. The template for TCR beta VDJ and CDR3 sequence profiling was genomic DNA. TCRdb re-called the reads through MiXCR, storing one row per CDR3 protein. The sample has roughly 500,000 distinct CDR3 sequences, under 40% seen once. Input material: sorted CD4+, CD8+, or CD8+CD57+ T cells (not recorded which) from PBMCs. V and J are TRBV7-2 and TRBJ1-4; 7 positions agree with TRBD1. The receptor's source is a human donor with aplastic anemia. CDR3 in amino acids: CASSPGQLNEKLFF. Written as DNA, the CDR3 is TGTGCCAGCAGCCCGGGACAGCTGAATGAAAAACTGTTTTTT.